This paragraph reports one T cell receptor beta chain. In the original workflow: How many nucleated cells were present was estimated from reference gene primer amplification. TCRdb's copy holds only in-frame clones and misses some; the assay was immunoSEQ multiplex PCR. The V and J calls and clone size come from that table; D and trimming were worked out from the DNA. This table holds 200,000 to 250,000 clones, 75% to 90% found once. This sample was included in a study of blood T cell repertoires in COVID-19. Looking at the study overall: Researchers got acute and convalescent COVID-19 samples from the United States, Italy and Spain. From T cells, B-cell-depleted T cells, or PBMCs came the material, which was cDNA or gDNA.

Trimming removed 4 bases from V and 8 bases from J, with 15 bases in between. The CDR3 covers 13 residues. Germline V lookup: CDR1 SGHNT, CDR2 YYREEE (reference sequence). The gene calls are TRBV5-4 and TRBJ1-1; D is ambiguous. What was sequenced was peripheral blood. This sequence was found in a woman aged 25-40 years who had recovered from COVID-19. In DNA, the CDR3 is TGTGCCAGCAGCGCCGCCCGGGATAGGGAAGCTTTCTTT. It yields the protein CASSAARDREAFF.